This entry is about one T cell receptor (beta chain). This clonotype was seen a few times. The specificity of this receptor is unknown. No base qualities exist here, and no much larger clone lies one base off it. This entry belongs to a study of type 1 regulatory T cells (dated by TCRdb to about 2021). Some background on the complete study: An in vitro protocol by which a Tr1-enriched, alloantigen-specific CD4 T cell product named T-allo10 was generated was characterized in the study. Patients with hematological malignancies who were receiving allogeneic hematopoietic stem cell transplantation were the group in which T-allo10 was being clinically evaluated.

The junction carries 16 bases between V and J, which are trimmed by 7 bases and 6 bases respectively. Measured from the cysteine to the phenylalanine, the CDR3 is 13 residues long. The only DNA kept is the CDR3, 39 bases in frame from the first base. TCRdb records Illumina MiSeq as the sequencer. TCRdb reanalyzed the raw reads on its own, using fastp at Q25 for trimming and MiXCR for clone calling, and kept in-frame beta chains. Every entry covers one CDR3 protein and lists the most common genes and DNA from its rows. This sample lists about 97,000 distinct CDR3 sequences; roughly 30% were detected once. 2% to 2.5% of the sample belongs to the ten largest clones.

The TCR comes from a human donor in good health. The chain is encoded by TRBV12-3 or TRBV12-4 joined to TRBJ2-7, with TRBD2 tentatively as D gene (6 bases match). The source material was CD4+ T cells, either the whole sample or a sorted fraction (not recorded which). The bases read TGTGCCAGCATCGGAACTGCGGGAAGCGAGCAGTACTTC. It is translated as CASIGTAGSEQYF.